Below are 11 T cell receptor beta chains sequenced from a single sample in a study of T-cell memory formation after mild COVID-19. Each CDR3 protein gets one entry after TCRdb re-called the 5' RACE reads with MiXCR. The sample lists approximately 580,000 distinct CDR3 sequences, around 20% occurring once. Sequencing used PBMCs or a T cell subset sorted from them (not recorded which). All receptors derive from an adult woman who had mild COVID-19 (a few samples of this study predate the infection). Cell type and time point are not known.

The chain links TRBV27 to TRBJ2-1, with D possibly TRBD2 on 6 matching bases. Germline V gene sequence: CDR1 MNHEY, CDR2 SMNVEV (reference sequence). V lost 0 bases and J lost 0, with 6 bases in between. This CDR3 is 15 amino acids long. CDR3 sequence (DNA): TGTGCCAGCAGTTTATCGACTAGCTCCTACAATGAGCAGTTCTTC. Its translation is CASSLSTSSYNEQFF.

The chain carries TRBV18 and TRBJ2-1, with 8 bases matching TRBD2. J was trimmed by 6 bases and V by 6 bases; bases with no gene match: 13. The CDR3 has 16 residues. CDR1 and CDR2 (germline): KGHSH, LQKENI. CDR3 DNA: TGTGCCAGCTCGTTCAGCGGGAGTGGGGTAGGCAATGAGCAGTTCTTC. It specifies CASSFSGSGVGNEQFF. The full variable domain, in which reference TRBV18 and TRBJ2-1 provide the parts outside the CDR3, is NAGVMQNPRHLVRRRGQEARLRCSPMKGHSHVYWYRQLPEEGLKFMVYLQKENIIDESGMPKERFSAEFPKEGPSILRIQQVVRGDSAAYFCASSFSGSGVGNEQFFGPGTRLTVL.

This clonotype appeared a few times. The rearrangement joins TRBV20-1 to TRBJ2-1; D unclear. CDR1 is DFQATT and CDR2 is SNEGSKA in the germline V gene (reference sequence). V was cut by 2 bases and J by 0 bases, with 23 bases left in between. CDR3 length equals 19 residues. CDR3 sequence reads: CSARPPPSLSSGSYNEQFF. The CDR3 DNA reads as TGCAGTGCTAGACCCCCTCCCTCACTTAGCTCAGGCTCCTACAATGAGCAGTTCTTC.

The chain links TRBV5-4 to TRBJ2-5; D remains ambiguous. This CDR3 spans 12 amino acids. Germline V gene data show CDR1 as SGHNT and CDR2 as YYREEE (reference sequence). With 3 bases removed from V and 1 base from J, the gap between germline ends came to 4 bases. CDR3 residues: CASSSTQETQYF. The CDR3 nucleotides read TGTGCCAGCAGCTCCACCCAAGAGACCCAGTACTTC.

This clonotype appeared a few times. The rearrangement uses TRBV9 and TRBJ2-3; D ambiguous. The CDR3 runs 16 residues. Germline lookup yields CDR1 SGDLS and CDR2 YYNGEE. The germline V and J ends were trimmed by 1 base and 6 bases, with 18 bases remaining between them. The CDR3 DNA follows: TGTGCCAGCAGCGTACCCACGGAGTACCCTGCCGATACGCAGTATTTT. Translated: CASSVPTEYPADTQYF.

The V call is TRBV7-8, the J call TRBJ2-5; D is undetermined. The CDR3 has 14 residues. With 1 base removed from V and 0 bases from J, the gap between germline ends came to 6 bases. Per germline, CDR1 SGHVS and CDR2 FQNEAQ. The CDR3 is CASSLGLYQETQYF. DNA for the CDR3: TGTGCCAGCAGCTTAGGATTGTACCAAGAGACCCAGTACTTC.

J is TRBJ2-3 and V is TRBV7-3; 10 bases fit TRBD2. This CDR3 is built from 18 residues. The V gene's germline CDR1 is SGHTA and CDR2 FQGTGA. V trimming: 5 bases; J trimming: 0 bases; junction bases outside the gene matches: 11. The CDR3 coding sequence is TGTGCCAGCAGCCACAACCTTTTGACTAGCGGGAGCACAGATACGCAGTATTTT. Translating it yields CASSHNLLTSGSTDTQYF.

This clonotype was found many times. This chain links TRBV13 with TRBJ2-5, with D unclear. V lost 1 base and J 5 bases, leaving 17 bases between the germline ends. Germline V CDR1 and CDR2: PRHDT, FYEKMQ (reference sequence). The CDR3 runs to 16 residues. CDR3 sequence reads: CASSLEGNLDGETQYF. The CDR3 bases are TGTGCCAGCAGCTTAGAAGGCAATTTGGACGGTGAGACCCAGTACTTC.

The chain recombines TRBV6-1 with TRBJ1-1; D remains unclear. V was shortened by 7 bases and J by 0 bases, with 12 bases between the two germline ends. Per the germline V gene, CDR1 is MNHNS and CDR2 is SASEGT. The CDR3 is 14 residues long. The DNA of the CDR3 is TGTGCCAGCATAGATCTGGATTTGAACACTGAAGCTTTCTTT. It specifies CASIDLDLNTEAFF.

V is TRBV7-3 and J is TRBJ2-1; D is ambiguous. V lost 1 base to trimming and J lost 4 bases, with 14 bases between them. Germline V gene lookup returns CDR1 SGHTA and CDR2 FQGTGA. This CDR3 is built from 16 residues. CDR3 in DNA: TGTGCCAGCAGCTTAAACATCGACTTACAATACAATGAGCAGTTCTTC. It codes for CASSLNIDLQYNEQFF.

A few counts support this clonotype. CDR3 amino acids: CASSPRPGTGKVLSNQPQHF. The DNA of the CDR3 is TGTGCCAGCAGCCCCAGACCAGGGACAGGGAAGGTGTTAAGCAATCAGCCCCAGCATTTT. The chain uses TRBV7-2 and TRBJ1-5; TRBD1 agrees at 9 bases. The V and J ends lost 5 bases and 1 base, in that order; junction bases with no gene match: 18. Germline CDR1 SGHTA, CDR2 FQGNSA. The CDR3 loop spans 20 amino acids.